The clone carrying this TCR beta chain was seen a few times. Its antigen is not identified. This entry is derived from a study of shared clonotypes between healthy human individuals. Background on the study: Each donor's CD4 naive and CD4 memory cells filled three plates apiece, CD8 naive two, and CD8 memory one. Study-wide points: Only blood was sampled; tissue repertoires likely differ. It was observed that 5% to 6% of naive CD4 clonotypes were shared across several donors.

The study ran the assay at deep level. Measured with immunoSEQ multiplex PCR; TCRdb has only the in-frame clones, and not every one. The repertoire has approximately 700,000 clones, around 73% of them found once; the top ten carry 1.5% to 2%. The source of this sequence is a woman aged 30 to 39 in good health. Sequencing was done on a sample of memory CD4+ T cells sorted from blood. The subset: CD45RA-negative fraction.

DNA of the CDR3: TGCAGCGTTGCTTTCGGTGCTGAAGCTTTCTTT. Its protein product is CSVAFGAEAFF. This chain links TRBV29-1 with TRBJ1-1; D is uncertain. Germline V lookup: CDR1 SQVTM, CDR2 ANQGSEA. This CDR3 comprises 11 residues. V lost 4 bases and J lost 6, with 9 bases in between. Full variable domain (rest looked up from reference TRBV29-1 and TRBJ1-1): SAVISQKPSRDICQRGTSLTIQCQVDSQVTMMFWYRQQPGQSLTLIATANQGSEATYESGFVIDKFPISRPNLTFSTLTVSNMSPEDSSIYLCSVAFGAEAFFGQGTRLTVV.